A single sample gave rise to the 14 T cell receptor beta chains below, sequenced in a study of CD8 T cells in acute hepatitis C reinfection. The time point is: naive CD8 control sorted from an acute-time-point sample. Assay used: immunoSEQ multiplex PCR; TCRdb lists only in-frame clones, some missing. The data show tens of thousands of clones, around 85% seen once. The sample comprised naive CD8+ T cells from PBMCs. All receptors come from a woman aged 18-29 years who spontaneously cleared hepatitis C infection.

This clone was detected only once. The chain combines TRBV10-1 with TRBJ2-5; TRBD2 matches at 11 bases. Germline CDR1 WNHNN, CDR2 SYGVQD (reference sequence). V was pared by 3 bases and J by 1 base, with 1 base of the junction left unmatched. The CDR3 is 15 residues long. The CDR3 DNA reads as TGCGCCAGCAGTGAACTAGCGGGAGTCCAAGAGACCCAGTACTTC. Its protein is CASSELAGVQETQYF.

Written as DNA, the CDR3 is TGTGCCAGCAGCCCTAGGACAGTGAACACTGAAGCTTTCTTT. Residues: CASSPRTVNTEAFF. The chain recombines TRBV9 with TRBJ1-1, with a weak D call TRBD1 (6 bases). This CDR3 spans 14 amino acids. Germline V lookup: CDR1 SGDLS, CDR2 YYNGEE. V was clipped by 4 bases and J by 0 bases, with 10 bases between them. Drawing the rest from reference TRBV9 and TRBJ1-1, the complete variable domain is DSGVTQTPKHLITATGQRVTLRCSPRSGDLSVYWYQQSLDQGLQFLIQYYNGEERAKGNILERFSAQQFPDLHSELNLSSLELGDSALYFCASSPRTVNTEAFFGQGTRLTVV.

The gene calls are TRBV29-1 and TRBJ2-3; 11 bases are a match to TRBD2. Germline CDR1 reads SQVTM; CDR2 reads ANQGSEA. This CDR3 region has 14 residues. After removal of 4 bases from V and 7 bases from J, the junction contained 7 bases not matched to a gene. Written as DNA, the CDR3 is TGCAGCGTTGCGACTAGCGGGATCGTAAATACGCAGTATTTT. Residues: CSVATSGIVNTQYF.

The chain joins TRBV27 to TRBJ1-1, with 10 bases matching TRBD1. This CDR3 has 13 amino acids. The germline V gene has CDR1 MNHEY and CDR2 SMNVEV (reference sequence). Unmatched junction bases numbered 11, after V lost 8 bases and J lost 11 bases. CDR3 sequence reads: CASVYTGTGVAFF. In nucleotides, the CDR3 is TGTGCCAGCGTCTACACCGGGACAGGGGTGGCTTTCTTT.

This chain joins TRBV27 and TRBJ2-3; D could derive from TRBD1 or TRBD2 (5 bases each). This CDR3 is 14 amino acids long. Germline V CDR1 and CDR2: MNHEY, SMNVEV (reference sequence). The V end was cut by 2 bases, the J end by 4 bases, with 10 bases between. As DNA, the CDR3 is TGTGCCAGCAGTTTAGGGGACGGATCAGATACGCAGTATTTT. As protein: CASSLGDGSDTQYF.

The chain is built from TRBV29-1 and TRBJ1-1; TRBD1 is a possible D gene (6 bases). Deletions cut 4 bases from V and 8 bases from J, with 20 bases between. This CDR3 has 14 amino acids. Germline values: CDR1 SQVTM, CDR2 ANQGSEA. The CDR3 reads CSVVPSTGPGEAFF. The DNA for the CDR3 is TGCAGCGTTGTGCCCTCCACAGGGCCGGGCGAAGCTTTCTTT.

This chain uses TRBV4-1 with TRBJ2-7, with 8 bases identical to TRBD2. CDR1 and CDR2 (germline): MGHRA, YSYEKL. V dropped 5 bases and J dropped 5; count of bases not matched to a gene: 20. The CDR3 is 18 residues long. Here the CDR3 reads CASSARGVAGRSYDEQYF. In nucleotides, the CDR3 is TGCGCCAGCAGCGCGAGAGGGGTAGCGGGAAGAAGTTACGACGAGCAGTACTTC.

This clone was detected only once. The chain has TRBV12-5 and TRBJ2-7; D uncertain. Per germline, CDR1 LGHNT and CDR2 FRNRAP. Trimming shortened V by 6 bases and J by 7 bases, and 10 bases separated the two germline ends. The CDR3 consists of 11 residues. The CDR3 reads CASGQNVEQYF. CDR3 DNA: TGTGCTAGTGGGCAGAACGTAGAGCAGTACTTC. Full variable domain (missing parts from reference TRBV12-5 and TRBJ2-7): DARVTQTPRHKVTEMGQEVTMRCQPILGHNTVFWYRQTMMQGLELLAYFRNRAPLDDSGMPKDRFSAEMPDATLATLKIQPSEPRDSAVYFCASGQNVEQYFGPGTRLTVT.

The CDR3 bases are TGTGCCAGCCAGGGGCTCACTGAAGCTTTCTTT. As protein: CASQGLTEAFF. The genes are TRBV2 and TRBJ1-1, with a possible D match to TRBD1 (6 bases). The germline CDR1 and CDR2 sequences are SNHLY and FYNNEI. The length of the CDR3 is 11 residues. V was trimmed by 8 bases and J by 4 bases, leaving 8 bases between them.

The CDR3 reads CASSELGQAHYEQYF. CDR3 DNA: TGTGCCAGCAGTGAATTAGGACAGGCTCACTACGAGCAGTACTTC. This chain joins TRBV2 and TRBJ2-5; TRBD1 aligns across 7 bases. Near its end, the DNA agrees better with TRBJ2-7, so the J call may be wrong. CDR3 length: 15 residues. CDR1 SNHLY and CDR2 FYNNEI come from the germline V gene.

The chain couples TRBV7-7 to TRBJ1-1, with a weak D call TRBD1 (5 bases). This CDR3 is built from 14 residues. Trimming removed 5 bases from V and 1 base from J, with 11 bases in between. The germline gives CDR1 SSHAT, CDR2 FNYEAQ (reference sequence). The CDR3 here is CASSPLDRNTEAFF. In nucleotides, the CDR3 is TGTGCCAGCAGCCCATTAGACAGGAACACTGAAGCTTTCTTT.

V and J are TRBV2 and TRBJ2-1; maybe TRBD2 (6 bases). CDR3 length equals 15 residues. Germline-derived CDR1 and CDR2 are SNHLY and FYNNEI. Between the trimmed V and J ends, which lost 9 bases and 9 bases, there was a span of 24 bases. The CDR3 DNA reads TGTGCCAGTTTTTTCCCGACTAGTCCCGGGGGTGAGCAGTTCTTC. Its protein is CASFFPTSPGGEQFF.

The J gene is TRBJ2-6, the V gene TRBV29-1, with D possibly matching TRBD1 (6 bases). CDR1 SQVTM and CDR2 ANQGSEA come from the germline V gene. The CDR3 has 15 amino acids. Trimming removed 5 bases at V and 5 bases at J, with 16 bases between. The CDR3 bases are TGCAGCGTTCGGACAGCGAAACGGAGGGCCAACGTCCTGACTTTC. This encodes CSVRTAKRRANVLTF.

V and J are TRBV7-9 and TRBJ2-1, with 11 bases that match TRBD2. J was trimmed by 9 bases and V by 4 bases; bases with no gene match: 14. The CDR3 is made up of 17 amino acids. CDR1 and CDR2 from the germline V gene are SEHNR and FQNEAQ (reference sequence). CDR3 sequence (DNA): TGTGCCAGCAGCTGGGTAGTAACTAGCGGGAGTAGTGTTGAGCAGTTCTTC. This encodes CASSWVVTSGSSVEQFF.